This entry lists 22 T cell receptor beta chains sequenced from one sample in a study of technical replicates of blood from a few donors (dated by TCRdb to about 2017). Library construction relied on the immunoSEQ multiplex PCR assay. Held by TCRdb, this immuneACCESS table contains in-frame sequences only and omits some clones. Under half of the omission traces to an unresolved V gene where checked; the cause of the rest is unknown. The sample includes roughly 60,000 clones, with roughly 89% observed a single time. The top ten clones comprise approximately 4% of the sample. Sequences were obtained from PBMCs. These receptor sequences come from a human donor in good health. Some clones in this sample may be carry-over from other donors' samples.

The chain links TRBV21-1 to TRBJ1-1; the table's D gene call, TRBD1, was not cross checked with the DNA. TRBV21-1 is a known pseudogene. The CDR3 consists of 12 residues. Here the CDR3 reads CASSRRGLKAFF. DNA of the CDR3: TGTGCCAGCAGCCGAAGGGGCCTGAAGGCTTTCTTT.

The J gene is TRBJ2-2, the V gene TRBV19; 12 positions match TRBD2. J lost 3 bases, V lost 5 bases, and 7 bases had no gene match. Per the germline V gene, CDR1 is LNHDA and CDR2 is SQIVND (reference sequence). CDR3 length: 17 residues. The CDR3 nucleotides read TGTGCCAGTAGTGCTAGCGGGAGGGCCTCGGACACCGGGGAGCTGTTTTTT. It codes for CASSASGRASDTGELFF.

The chain links TRBV30 to TRBJ2-3, with a tentative D call TRBD1 (6 bases). The CDR3 is 14 amino acids. V was pared by 3 bases and J by 0 bases, with 10 bases between. Germline CDR1 is GTSNPN and CDR2 is SVGIG (reference sequence). CDR3 sequence reads: CAWRQGTSTDTQYF. The CDR3 bases are TGTGCCTGGAGACAGGGCACGAGCACAGATACGCAGTATTTT.

This sequence joins TRBV2 and TRBJ2-3; possible D gene TRBD2, 6 bases. The length of the CDR3 is 14 residues. CDR1 is SNHLY, CDR2 FYNNEI, per germline. Between the trimmed V and J ends, which lost 7 bases and 4 bases, there was a span of 15 bases. CDR3 loop: CASNLNWGADTQYF. CDR3 in DNA: TGTGCCAGCAATTTAAACTGGGGGGCAGATACGCAGTATTTT.

This chain links TRBV5-1 with TRBJ2-7; 12 nucleotides agree with TRBD2. Germline CDR1 is SGHRS and CDR2 is YFSETQ. Unmatched junction bases numbered 15, after V lost 0 bases and J lost 2 bases. The CDR3 runs to 20 residues. The CDR3 loop reads CASSLAPLGTSGSATYEQYF. In nucleotides, the CDR3 is TGCGCCAGCAGCTTGGCCCCTTTAGGGACTAGCGGGTCGGCAACCTACGAGCAGTACTTC.

The chain combines TRBV6-5 with TRBJ2-7; 10 bases match TRBD2. The CDR3 covers 15 residues. V trimming: 0 bases; J trimming: 10 bases; junction bases outside the gene matches: 9. The V gene's germline CDR1 is MNHEY and CDR2 SVGAGI. CDR3 bases: TGTGCCAGCAGTTACTCGTGGCTAGCGGGGGATGTACAGTACTTC. This sequence encodes CASSYSWLAGDVQYF.

This clone was picked up a small number of times. The chain couples TRBV6-1 to TRBJ1-1, with D possibly being TRBD1 (6 bases). Trimming left V 6 bases short and J 7 bases short, with 18 bases between. CDR1 is MNHNS and CDR2 is SASEGT in the germline V gene. This CDR3 is 14 amino acids long. The CDR3 loop is CASSRREGGLEAFF. CDR3 coding DNA: TGTGCCAGCAGCCGACGGGAGGGGGGCCTTGAAGCTTTCTTT.

In its sample, this clone was seen a few times. V gene TRBV7-9 combines with J gene TRBJ1-6; 10 bases fit TRBD1. V dropped 8 bases and J dropped 7; count of bases not matched to a gene: 11. Germline V gives CDR1 SEHNR, CDR2 FQNEAQ (reference sequence). The CDR3 sequence is 16 residues long. The CDR3 bases are TGTGCCAGCGAGAGTCATCCGGGACAGGGGAATTCACCCCTCCACTTT. It yields the protein CASESHPGQGNSPLHF.

V gene TRBV5-1 combines with J gene TRBJ2-1; no clear D gene. The germline V gene encodes CDR1 SGHRS and CDR2 YFSETQ. V dropped 3 bases and J dropped 2 bases, with 6 bases sitting between them. This CDR3 comprises 13 residues. CDR3 sequence reads: CASSSATYNEQFF. The CDR3 region has the DNA TGCGCCAGCAGCTCTGCTACCTACAATGAGCAGTTCTTC.

The V and J genes are TRBV27 and TRBJ1-1; D is unresolved. Deletions cut 5 bases from V and 5 bases from J, with 24 bases between. Germline CDR1 is MNHEY and CDR2 is SMNVEV (reference sequence). CDR3 size: 17 residues. This CDR3 reads CASSLFPRARGGTEAFF. For the CDR3, the DNA is TGTGCCAGCAGTCTCTTCCCCCGGGCCCGGGGAGGGACTGAAGCTTTCTTT.

The J gene is TRBJ2-1, the V gene TRBV2; 9 bases are shared with TRBD1. Germline CDR1 and CDR2: SNHLY and FYNNEI. CDR3 length: 15 residues. V dropped 6 bases and J dropped 5; count of bases not matched to a gene: 8. This chain's CDR3 is CASRSQGASHNEQFF. DNA for the CDR3: TGTGCCAGCAGGTCACAGGGGGCTTCTCACAATGAGCAGTTCTTC.

This clone has just a few counts. This sequence joins TRBV30 and TRBJ1-1, with 7 bases aligning to TRBD1. V lost 4 bases to trimming and J lost 4 bases; unmatched junction nucleotides: 6. Germline CDR1 and CDR2: GTSNPN and SVGIG (reference sequence). The CDR3 covers 13 residues. CDR3 sequence (DNA): TGTGCCTGGAATGACAGGGCGGGCACTGAAGCTTTCTTT. It is translated as CAWNDRAGTEAFF.

The chain is built from TRBV4-2 and TRBJ2-3; 11 nucleotides line up with TRBD2. Germline V gives CDR1 LGHNA, CDR2 YNFKEQ. This CDR3 region has 17 residues. Trimming removed 4 bases from V and 1 base from J; junction bases left unmatched: 7. The CDR3 spells CASSLSMTSGGTDTQYF. The CDR3 DNA reads TGTGCCAGCAGCCTAAGTATGACTAGCGGGGGCACAGATACGCAGTATTTT.

The chain carries TRBV30 and TRBJ2-2, with a weak D call TRBD2 (6 bases). The length of the CDR3 is 17 residues. CDR1 and CDR2 from the germline V gene are GTSNPN and SVGIG (reference sequence). V lost 0 bases and J 4 bases, leaving 18 bases between the germline ends. The CDR3 DNA sequence: TGTGCCTGGAGTGTTCTAGGCGGAGGGCCGCTCACCGGGGAGCTGTTTTTT. This codes for CAWSVLGGGPLTGELFF.

DNA of the CDR3: TGTGCCAGCAGCCTCAGGGGTGGCACTGAAGCTTTCTTT. It codes for CASSLRGGTEAFF. The rearrangement joins TRBV9 to TRBJ1-1; D is perhaps TRBD1 (6 bases). V gave up 4 bases and J gave up 4 bases, with 11 bases separating them. Germline loops: CDR1 SGDLS, CDR2 YYNGEE. This CDR3 has 13 amino acids.

This clone appeared a single time. The CDR3: CASSLLDRRIYEQYF. Written as DNA, the CDR3 is TGTGCCAGCAGCCTGTTAGACAGGAGGATCTACGAGCAGTACTTC. The rearrangement links TRBV28 to TRBJ2-7; D may be TRBD1 (6 bases). The germline V gene has CDR1 MDHEN and CDR2 SYDVKM. The length of the CDR3 is 15 residues. Trimming took off 6 bases at V and 3 bases at J, with 18 bases between the two ends.

The CDR3 DNA is TGTGCCAGCATCCCGGGACAGGGAGTGGGGCAGTACTTC. Protein sequence: CASIPGQGVGQYF. The V gene is TRBV16, the J gene TRBJ2-7, with 9 bases that match TRBD1. The CDR3 spans 13 residues. J was trimmed by 9 bases and V by 7 bases; bases with no gene match: 10. Germline V gene lookup returns CDR1 KGHSY and CDR2 FQNENV.

The chain couples TRBV7-9 to TRBJ1-4, with 7 bases fitting TRBD1. J gave up 3 bases and V 8 bases, and 9 bases lay outside the gene matches. This CDR3 comprises 15 residues. Per the germline V gene, CDR1 is SEHNR and CDR2 is FQNEAQ (reference sequence). The CDR3 spells CASRGRDRPNEKLFF. For the CDR3, the DNA is TGTGCCAGCCGTGGCCGGGACAGACCTAATGAAAAACTGTTTTTT.

V usage is TRBV29-1 and J usage is TRBJ1-1; no definite D call. Germline V gene data show CDR1 as SQVTM and CDR2 as ANQGSEA. V lost 6 bases, J lost 2 bases, and 16 bases lay in between. This CDR3 is built from 14 residues. The chain's CDR3 is CSVPLGGSNTEAFF. In DNA, the CDR3 is TGCAGCGTCCCATTGGGAGGGTCCAACACTGAAGCTTTCTTT.

V and J are TRBV5-1 and TRBJ2-5; 9 bases are a match to TRBD2. CDR3 length: 16 residues. Germline CDR1 SGHRS, CDR2 YFSETQ. Trimming removed 0 bases from V and 1 base from J; junction bases left unmatched: 4. The DNA for the CDR3 is TGCGCCAGCAGCTTGGCCTCAGCGGGGGGCCAAGAGACCCAGTACTTC. It is translated as CASSLASAGGQETQYF.

The chain recombines TRBV7-9 with TRBJ2-3; D gene unclear. CDR1 and CDR2 (germline): SEHNR, FQNEAQ (reference sequence). Trimming removed 5 bases from V and 6 bases from J, with 15 bases in between. The CDR3 has 14 residues. The CDR3 loop is CASSPPFAQDTQYF. The DNA of the CDR3 is TGTGCCAGCAGCCCTCCGTTTGCCCAGGATACGCAGTATTTT.

The rearrangement joins TRBV19 to TRBJ2-7; 9 nucleotides match TRBD2. V dropped 7 bases and J dropped 5; count of bases not matched to a gene: 6. This CDR3 region has 13 residues. Germline V gives CDR1 LNHDA, CDR2 SQIVND (reference sequence). This CDR3 is CASTAGGPNEQYF. CDR3 sequence (DNA): TGTGCCAGTACGGCGGGAGGGCCAAACGAGCAGTACTTC. Combining the CDR3 with reference TRBV19 and TRBJ2-7 gives the whole variable domain DGGITQSPKYLFRKEGQNVTLSCEQNLNHDAMYWYRQDPGQGLRLIYYSQIVNDFQKGDIAEGYSVSREKKESFPLTVTSAQKNPTAFYLCASTAGGPNEQYFGPGTRLTVT.